This T cell receptor (beta chain) was recovered during a study of early stage breast cancer tumors. Whole-study context: ER+/PR+/HER2- status applied to about 80% of the 16 invasive breast tumors. Study-wide points: Compared with adjacent normal breast tissue, tumors showed 2 to 2.5-fold greater T cell density and higher clonality.

CDR1 and CDR2 (germline): SGHVS, FQNEAQ. Trimming at V came to 5 bases and at J to 10 bases, leaving 8 bases not matched to a gene. CDR3 length: 14 amino acids. Some clones are missing from TCRdb's copy, which holds only in-frame ones; the method was immunoSEQ multiplex PCR. The table lists around 30,000 clones, around 67% of them singletons. With respect to this clone: Its antigen is unidentified.

The receptor's source is a young adult with breast cancer. The chain joins TRBV7-8 to TRBJ2-1; 10 positions match TRBD1. The sample consisted of breast tumor tissue. CDR3 bases: TGTGCCAGCAGCCGTGGGACAGGGGAAGAGGAGCAGTTCTTC. This codes for CASSRGTGEEEQFF.